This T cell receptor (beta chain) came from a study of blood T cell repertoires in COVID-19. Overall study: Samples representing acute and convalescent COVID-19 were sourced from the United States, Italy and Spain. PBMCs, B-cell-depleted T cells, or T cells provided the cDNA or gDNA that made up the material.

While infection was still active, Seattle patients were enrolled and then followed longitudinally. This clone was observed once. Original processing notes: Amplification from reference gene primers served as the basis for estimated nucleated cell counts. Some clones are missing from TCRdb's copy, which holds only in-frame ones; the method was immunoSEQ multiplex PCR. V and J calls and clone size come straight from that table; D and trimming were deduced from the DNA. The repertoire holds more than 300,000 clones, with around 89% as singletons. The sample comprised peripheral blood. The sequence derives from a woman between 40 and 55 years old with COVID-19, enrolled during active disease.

The CDR3 spells CAISVAGGPETQYF. The CDR3 DNA reads as TGTGCCATCAGTGTAGCGGGGGGGCCTGAGACCCAGTACTTC. The chain recombines TRBV10-3 with TRBJ2-5; 11 bases are shared with TRBD2. From germline, CDR1 is ENHRY and CDR2 SYGVKD. V lost 4 bases to trimming and J lost 5 bases; unmatched junction nucleotides: 3. CDR3 size: 14 residues.